The clone carrying this T cell receptor beta chain has only a few counts. Antigen specificity is unknown. Germline V gene data show CDR1 as ENHRY and CDR2 as SYGVKD. Trimming took 3 bases from V and 3 from J, leaving 18 bases between them. This CDR3 is 17 amino acids long. The sample is drawn from a study of T-cell memory formation after mild COVID-19. Whole-study context: TCR clusters largely stayed donor specific.

MiXCR was run by TCRdb on the 5' RACE reads, yielding one entry per CDR3 protein. This sample has more than 100,000 distinct CDR3 sequences, with approximately 6.2% found just once. Study findings and constraints: Day 15 to 85 contracting clones showed balanced CD4/CD8; later expanders leaned CD4+. The CD4+ clones that contracted clustered mainly within CM and EM, and the CD8+ clones concentrated in EMRA.

The receptor was isolated from an adult woman who had mild COVID-19 (a few samples of this study predate the infection). Cell type and time point are not known. Sequencing input: PBMCs or a T cell subset sorted from them (not recorded which). The V and J genes are TRBV10-3 and TRBJ1-3; D ambiguous. The chain's CDR3 is CAISEDSGLKYGNTIYF. CDR3 sequence (DNA): TGTGCCATCAGTGAAGATTCGGGGTTGAAGTATGGAAACACCATATATTTT.